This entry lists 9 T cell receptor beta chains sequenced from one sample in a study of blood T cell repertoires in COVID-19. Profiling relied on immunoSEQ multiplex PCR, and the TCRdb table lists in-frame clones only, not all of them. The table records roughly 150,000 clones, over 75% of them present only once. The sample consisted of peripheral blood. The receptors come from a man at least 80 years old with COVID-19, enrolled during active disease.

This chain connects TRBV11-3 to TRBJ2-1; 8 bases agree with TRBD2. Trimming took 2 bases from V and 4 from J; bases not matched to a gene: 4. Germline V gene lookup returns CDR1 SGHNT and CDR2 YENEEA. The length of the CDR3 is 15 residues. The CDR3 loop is CASSLTGGVYNEQFF. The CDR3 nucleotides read TGTGCCAGCAGCTTAACCGGGGGGGTATACAATGAGCAGTTCTTC.

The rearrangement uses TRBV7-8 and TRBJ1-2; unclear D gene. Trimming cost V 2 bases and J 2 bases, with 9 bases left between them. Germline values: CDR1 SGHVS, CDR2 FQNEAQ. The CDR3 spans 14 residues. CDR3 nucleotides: TGTGCCAGCAGCTTAACGGCAGGAAACTATGGCTACACCTTC. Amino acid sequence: CASSLTAGNYGYTF.

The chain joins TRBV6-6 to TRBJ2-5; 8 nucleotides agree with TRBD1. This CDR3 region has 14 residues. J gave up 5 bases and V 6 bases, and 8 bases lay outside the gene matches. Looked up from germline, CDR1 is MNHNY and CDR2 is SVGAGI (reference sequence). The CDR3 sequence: CASRFPGGRETQYF. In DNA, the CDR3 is TGTGCCAGCAGGTTCCCAGGGGGCAGGGAGACCCAGTACTTC.

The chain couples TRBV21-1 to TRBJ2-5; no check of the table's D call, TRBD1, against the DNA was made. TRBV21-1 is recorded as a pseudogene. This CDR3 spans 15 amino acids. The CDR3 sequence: CASTAGTGGQETQYF. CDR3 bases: TGTGCCAGCACCGCCGGGACAGGGGGACAAGAGACCCAGTACTTC.

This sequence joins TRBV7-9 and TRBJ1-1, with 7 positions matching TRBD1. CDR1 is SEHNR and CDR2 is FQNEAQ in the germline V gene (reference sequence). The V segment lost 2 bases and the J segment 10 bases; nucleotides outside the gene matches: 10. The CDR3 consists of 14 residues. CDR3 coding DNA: TGTGCCAGCAGCTTATATGAAGGGGGCCGGCGAGCTTTCTTT. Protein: CASSLYEGGRRAFF.

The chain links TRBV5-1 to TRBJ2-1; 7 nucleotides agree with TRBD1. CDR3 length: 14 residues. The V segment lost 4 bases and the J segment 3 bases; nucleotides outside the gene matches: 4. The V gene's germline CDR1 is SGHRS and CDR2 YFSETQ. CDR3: CASSPGGIYNEQFF. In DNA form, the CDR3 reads TGCGCCAGCAGCCCAGGGGGAATCTACAATGAGCAGTTCTTC.

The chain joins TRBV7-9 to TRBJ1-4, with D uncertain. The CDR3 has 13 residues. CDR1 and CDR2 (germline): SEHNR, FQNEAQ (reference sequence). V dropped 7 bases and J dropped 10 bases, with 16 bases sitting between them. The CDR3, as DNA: TGTGCCAGCACCATGACATCTTCTGGAAAACTGTTTTTT. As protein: CASTMTSSGKLFF.

The CDR3 loop reads CASSPTHRDQPQHF. The CDR3 bases are TGTGCCAGCTCACCAACCCACAGGGATCAGCCCCAGCATTTT. The rearrangement joins TRBV18 to TRBJ1-5; weak D call: TRBD1 (6 bases). Germline V gives CDR1 KGHSH, CDR2 LQKENI. V was trimmed by 2 bases and J by 5 bases, leaving 10 bases between them. The CDR3 is made up of 14 amino acids.

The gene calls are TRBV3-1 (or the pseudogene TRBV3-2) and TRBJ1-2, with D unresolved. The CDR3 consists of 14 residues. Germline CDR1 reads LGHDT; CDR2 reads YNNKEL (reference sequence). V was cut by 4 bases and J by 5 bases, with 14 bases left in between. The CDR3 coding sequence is TGTGCCAGCAGCCTCCTGGCCGCCACATATGGCTACACCTTC. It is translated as CASSLLAATYGYTF.